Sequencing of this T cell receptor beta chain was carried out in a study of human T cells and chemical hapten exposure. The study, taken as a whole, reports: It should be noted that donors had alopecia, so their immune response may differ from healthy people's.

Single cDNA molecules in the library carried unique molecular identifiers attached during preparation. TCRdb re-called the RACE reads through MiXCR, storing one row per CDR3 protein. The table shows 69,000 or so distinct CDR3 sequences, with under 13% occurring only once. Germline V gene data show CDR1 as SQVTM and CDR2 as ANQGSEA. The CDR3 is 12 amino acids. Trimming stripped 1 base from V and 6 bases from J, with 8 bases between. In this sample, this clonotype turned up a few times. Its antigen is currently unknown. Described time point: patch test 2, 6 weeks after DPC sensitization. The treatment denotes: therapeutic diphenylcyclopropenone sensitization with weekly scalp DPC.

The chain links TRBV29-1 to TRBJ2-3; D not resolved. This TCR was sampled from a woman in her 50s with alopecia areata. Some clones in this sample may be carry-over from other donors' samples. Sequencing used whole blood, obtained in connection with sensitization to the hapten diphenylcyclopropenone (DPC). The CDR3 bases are TGCAGCGTTGAAGGCACCCCGGATACGCAGTATTTT. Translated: CSVEGTPDTQYF.